The 30 T cell receptor beta chains given below trace back to one sample, sequenced in a study of radiotherapy plus CTLA-4 blockade in lung cancer. Sequencing used immunoSEQ multiplex PCR; TCRdb keeps in-frame clones, though not all of them. Counted here are 90,000 to 100,000 clones, approximately 74% occurring once; the ten biggest clones make up roughly 3.1%. The source was peripheral blood, collected from a patient treated with radiotherapy plus ipilimumab. The receptor set was obtained from a human donor with non-small cell lung cancer who had a partial response to radiotherapy plus ipilimumab. Some clones in this sample may be carry-over from other donors' samples.

The V and J genes are TRBV11-3 and TRBJ2-7; 7 bases agree with TRBD1. CDR1 is SGHNT and CDR2 is YENEEA in the germline V gene. The V gene end was trimmed by 4 bases and the J gene end by 7 bases; junction bases not matched to a gene: 7. The CDR3 loop spans 13 amino acids. The chain's CDR3 is CASSSDRVGEQYF. DNA for the CDR3: TGTGCCAGCAGCTCCGACAGGGTGGGTGAGCAGTACTTC.

Concerning this clone: Other nucleotide sequences from this sample produce the same CDR3. This rearrangement joins TRBV7-9 to TRBJ1-1, with no clear D. Between the trimmed V and J ends, which lost 1 base and 0 bases, there was a span of 6 bases. The CDR3 loop spans 14 amino acids. Looked up from germline, CDR1 is SEHNR and CDR2 is FQNEAQ (reference sequence). CDR3 region: CASSLGAMNTEAFF. Written as DNA, the CDR3 is TGTGCCAGCAGCTTAGGGGCCATGAACACTGAAGCTTTCTTT.

This clone was counted a single time. V usage is TRBV13 and J usage is TRBJ1-2; D remains unclear. The germline V gene has CDR1 PRHDT and CDR2 FYEKMQ (reference sequence). The CDR3 sequence is 14 residues long. The ends were cut back, 7 bases at V and 3 bases at J, with 15 bases in the middle. This CDR3 is CASTSVGGYYGYTF. The CDR3 bases are TGTGCCAGCACCTCCGTAGGCGGCTACTATGGCTACACCTTC.

The count of this clone is one. Other nucleotide sequences from this sample produce the same CDR3. The J gene is TRBJ2-5, the V gene TRBV6-5, with D uncertain. Trimming shortened V by 0 bases and J by 2 bases, and 7 bases separated the two germline ends. There are 14 residues in the CDR3. The V gene's germline CDR1 is MNHEY and CDR2 SVGAGI. CDR3 protein: CASSYSPGQETQYF. The DNA of the CDR3 is TGTGCCAGCAGTTACTCTCCAGGACAAGAGACCCAGTACTTC.

Only a few counts were recorded for this clone. Distinct nucleotide sequences in the sample also encode this CDR3. This sequence joins TRBV19 and TRBJ1-2, with 7 nucleotides matching TRBD1. Germline trimming cut 5 bases from V and 3 bases from J; bases unmatched to any gene: 3. The CDR3 covers 13 residues. Germline V gene lookup returns CDR1 LNHDA and CDR2 SQIVND (reference sequence). This chain's CDR3 is CASSLTGDYGYTF. CDR3 coding DNA: TGTGCCAGTAGTCTCACAGGGGACTATGGCTACACCTTC.

V usage is TRBV9 and J usage is TRBJ2-5, with D unclear. This CDR3 has 12 amino acids. Germline-derived CDR1 and CDR2 are SGDLS and YYNGEE. V was shortened by 4 bases and J by 2 bases, with 6 bases between the two germline ends. CDR3 sequence reads: CASSTNQETQYF. Written as DNA, the CDR3 is TGTGCCAGCAGCACTAATCAAGAGACCCAGTACTTC.

A few counts support this clone. CDR3 amino acids: CASSQVFPIASSYNEQFF. CDR3 nucleotides: TGCGCCAGCAGCCAAGTTTTTCCCATCGCTAGCTCCTACAATGAGCAGTTCTTC. This rearrangement joins TRBV4-1 to TRBJ2-1; D is ambiguous. V dropped 1 base and J dropped 0 bases, with 16 bases sitting between them. Germline assignment: CDR1 MGHRA and CDR2 YSYEKL. There are 18 residues in the CDR3.

This clone was seen at least ten times. The chain couples TRBV4-3 to TRBJ1-5; D is possibly TRBD1 (5 bases). Trimming shortened V by 0 bases and J by 9 bases, and 12 bases separated the two germline ends. CDR3 length equals 14 residues. The germline CDR1 and CDR2 sequences are LGHNA and YSLEER. DNA for the CDR3: TGCGCCAGCAGCCAAGATCTTAGGGGTTGGCCCCAGCATTTT. Amino acids: CASSQDLRGWPQHF.

The J gene is TRBJ1-1, the V gene TRBV5-5, with TRBD1 matching over 8 bases. Per the germline V gene, CDR1 is SGHKS and CDR2 is YYEKEE (reference sequence). The CDR3 is 15 residues long. With 4 bases clipped from V and 0 bases from J, the junction kept 5 bases outside the gene matches. The CDR3 DNA follows: TGTGCCAGCAGCCCAGGGACAGGCATGAACACTGAAGCTTTCTTT. Its translation: CASSPGTGMNTEAFF.

The chain recombines TRBV5-6 with TRBJ2-5, with 12 bases aligning to TRBD2. V shed 4 bases, J shed 5 bases, and the junction held 9 bases outside the gene matches. This CDR3 is built from 16 residues. From germline, CDR1 is SGHDT and CDR2 YYEEEE. CDR3 residues: CASSATSGGLRETQYF. The CDR3 region has the DNA TGTGCCAGCAGCGCGACTAGCGGGGGCCTCCGGGAGACCCAGTACTTC. The whole variable domain, filled in from reference TRBV5-6 and TRBJ2-5, reads DAGVTQSPTHLIKTRGQQVTLRCSPKSGHDTVSWYQQALGQGPQFIFQYYEEEERQRGNFPDRFSGHQFPNYSSELNVNALLLGDSALYLCASSATSGGLRETQYFGPGTRLLVL.

The chain combines TRBV28 with TRBJ1-5; 8 positions match TRBD1. CDR1 MDHEN and CDR2 SYDVKM come from the germline V gene. The CDR3 runs 15 residues. J lost 4 bases, V lost 8 bases, and 10 bases had no gene match. CDR3 DNA: TGTGCCAGCGCCCAGGGGACAGGCCAGAATCAGCCCCAGCATTTT. Translation gives CASAQGTGQNQPQHF.

The chain employs TRBV30 and TRBJ2-3; TRBD1 agrees at 10 bases. The junction had 4 bases not matched to a gene; V was cut back by 0 bases and J by 4 bases. In germline, CDR1 is GTSNPN, CDR2 SVGIG (reference sequence). This CDR3 contains 15 residues. The CDR3 coding sequence is TGTGCCTGGAGTGTCGGGACAGGGGCATCAGATACGCAGTATTTT. Encoded protein: CAWSVGTGASDTQYF.

This chain joins TRBV11-1 and TRBJ1-6, with 8 bases lining up with TRBD1. Germline values: CDR1 SGHAT, CDR2 FQDESV (reference sequence). V dropped 5 bases and J dropped 10; count of bases not matched to a gene: 10. The CDR3 spans 15 residues. The DNA for the CDR3 is TGTGCCAGCAGCCCCCGCGACAGGGGAGTATCACCCCTCCACTTT. Protein: CASSPRDRGVSPLHF.

V usage is TRBV10-3 and J usage is TRBJ2-5, with D perhaps TRBD1 (7 bases). V was trimmed by 10 bases and J by 4 bases, leaving 16 bases between them. This CDR3 region has 13 residues. CDR1 is ENHRY and CDR2 is SYGVKD in the germline V gene. The CDR3, as DNA: TGTGCCACCAGCGGAGGGGGCAGAGAGACCCAGTACTTC. Amino acids: CATSGGGRETQYF.

This clone was counted a few times. The CDR3 nucleotides read TGTGCCAGCGGCTCCGGGGACAGGGAAACTTTCTTT. The encoded protein is CASGSGDRETFF. The chain links TRBV6-6 to TRBJ1-1; 9 bases agree with TRBD1. The germline V gene has CDR1 MNHNY and CDR2 SVGAGI (reference sequence). Germline trimming cut 8 bases from V and 12 bases from J; bases unmatched to any gene: 10. This CDR3 is 12 amino acids long.

In this sample, this clone turned up a few times. The chain couples TRBV2 to TRBJ1-2; a weak D match, TRBD1 (6 bases). Germline V gene lookup returns CDR1 SNHLY and CDR2 FYNNEI. Trimming shortened V by 8 bases and J by 0 bases, and 13 bases separated the two germline ends. The CDR3 totals 14 residues. The CDR3 region is CASGLRGTNYGYTF. The DNA for the CDR3 is TGTGCCAGCGGGTTGAGGGGGACTAACTATGGCTACACCTTC.

The chain has TRBV6-5 and TRBJ1-3, with no clear D. Per the germline V gene, CDR1 is MNHEY and CDR2 is SVGAGI. This CDR3 has 14 amino acids. The germline V and J ends were trimmed by 5 bases and 5 bases, with 13 bases remaining between them. The CDR3 DNA sequence: TGTGCCAGCAGTGTCGAGTGGAGACGAAACACCATATATTTT. It yields the protein CASSVEWRRNTIYF.

The chain joins TRBV25-1 to TRBJ1-2, with 7 bases that match TRBD1. Trimming cost V 6 bases and J 2 bases; bases outside gene matches: 3. The CDR3 is made up of 13 amino acids. Germline CDR1 and CDR2: MGHDK and SYGVNS. The CDR3 region has the DNA TGTGCCAGCAGGAAGACAGGGAACTATGGCTACACCTTC. It encodes CASRKTGNYGYTF.

This rearrangement joins TRBV12-5 to TRBJ2-1; no firm D call. The CDR3 is 8 amino acids. Trimming left V 9 bases short and J 11 bases short, with 5 bases between. Germline V gene data show CDR1 as LGHNT and CDR2 as FRNRAP. This CDR3 reads CASLQQFF. CDR3 coding DNA: TGTGCTAGCCTTCAGCAGTTCTTC.

This sequence joins TRBV13 and TRBJ2-7; perhaps TRBD2 as D (5 bases). The germline V and J ends were trimmed by 1 base and 5 bases, with 6 bases remaining between them. There are 12 residues in the CDR3. Per the germline V gene, CDR1 is PRHDT and CDR2 is FYEKMQ (reference sequence). Here the CDR3 reads CASSLAGDEQYF. DNA for the CDR3: TGTGCCAGCAGCTTAGCCGGGGACGAGCAGTACTTC.

The chain recombines TRBV7-3 with TRBJ2-3; D call uncertain. There are 15 residues in the CDR3. V gave up 1 base and J gave up 0 bases, with 8 bases separating them. The germline V gene has CDR1 SGHTA and CDR2 FQGTGA. The CDR3 protein is CASSLNYQSTDTQYF. CDR3 bases: TGTGCCAGCAGCTTAAACTACCAGAGCACAGATACGCAGTATTTT.

J is TRBJ2-1 and V is TRBV6-1; D remains unclear. The V gene lost 2 bases and the J gene lost 2 bases, with 16 bases spanning the gap. CDR3 length: 17 residues. Looked up from germline, CDR1 is MNHNS and CDR2 is SASEGT. CDR3 amino acids: CASSESDGMGPYNEQFF. For the CDR3, the DNA is TGTGCCAGCAGTGAAAGTGACGGCATGGGCCCCTACAATGAGCAGTTCTTC.

The chain has TRBV6-5 and TRBJ1-2, with 11 positions matching TRBD1. Per the germline V gene, CDR1 is MNHEY and CDR2 is SVGAGI. Losses at the gene ends were 5 bases for V and 2 bases for J; bases not matched to a gene: 4. This CDR3 is 15 amino acids long. CDR3 loop: CASSTRTGGNYGYTF. The CDR3 coding sequence is TGTGCCAGCAGTACCCGGACAGGGGGCAACTATGGCTACACCTTC.

The chain is built from TRBV11-2 and TRBJ2-5, with TRBD2 as a possible D gene (6 bases). The CDR3 is made up of 15 amino acids. Germline CDR1 reads SGHAT; CDR2 reads FQNNGV. V lost 4 bases to trimming and J lost 7 bases, with 19 bases between them. The CDR3: CASSSGVSDAGTQYF. CDR3 DNA: TGTGCCAGCAGCTCGGGGGTGAGCGATGCAGGGACCCAGTACTTC.

The rearrangement links TRBV6-5 to TRBJ2-5, with D possibly TRBD1 on 6 matching bases. This CDR3 has 15 amino acids. Germline assignment: CDR1 MNHEY and CDR2 SVGAGI. Trimming took 9 bases from V and 1 from J, leaving 18 bases between them. Here the CDR3 DNA reads TGTGCCAGTCAAGCGCTGGGGACACTCCAAGAGACCCAGTACTTC. This encodes CASQALGTLQETQYF.

The rearrangement uses TRBV28 and TRBJ1-1; TRBD1 matches at 10 bases. The trim removed 3 bases at V and 6 bases at J, leaving 7 bases unmatched. The CDR3 loop spans 15 amino acids. Germline V gene sequence: CDR1 MDHEN, CDR2 SYDVKM. CDR3 region: CASSFRQGARAEAFF. The DNA of the CDR3 is TGTGCCAGCAGTTTTCGACAGGGGGCGCGCGCTGAAGCTTTCTTT.

The chain recombines TRBV7-3 with TRBJ2-7; 8 nucleotides align to TRBD2. The CDR3 loop spans 14 amino acids. Germline V gives CDR1 SGHTA, CDR2 FQGTGA. V trimming: 2 bases; J trimming: 0 bases; junction bases outside the gene matches: 0. Here the CDR3 reads CASSLAGGSYEQYF. CDR3 nucleotide sequence: TGTGCCAGCAGCTTAGCGGGAGGCTCCTACGAGCAGTACTTC.

This rearrangement joins TRBV5-1 to TRBJ1-6, with TRBD1 matching over 7 bases. The germline V gene has CDR1 SGHRS and CDR2 YFSETQ. CDR3 length: 15 residues. J lost 0 bases, V lost 8 bases, and 5 bases had no gene match. Written as DNA, the CDR3 is TGCGCCAGTCAACAGGGGAGCTCCTATAATTCACCCCTCCACTTT. This translates into CASQQGSSYNSPLHF.

This chain joins TRBV5-1 and TRBJ2-5; possibly TRBD2 for D (7 bases). Germline V gene data show CDR1 as SGHRS and CDR2 as YFSETQ. The CDR3 length is 15 residues. V was cut by 0 bases and J by 0 bases, with 9 bases left in between. CDR3: CASSLEGGYQETQYF. CDR3 sequence (DNA): TGCGCCAGCAGCTTGGAGGGGGGGTACCAAGAGACCCAGTACTTC.

This clone showed up just a few times. V is TRBV27 and J is TRBJ2-7; 9 bases align to TRBD1. CDR3 length equals 16 residues. The germline gives CDR1 MNHEY, CDR2 SMNVEV (reference sequence). The ends lost 8 bases at V and 2 bases at J; junction bases unmatched: 13. CDR3 DNA: TGTGCCAGCGGAAGAGGAAGGGACAGGGAGGCCTACGAGCAGTACTTC. This gives the protein CASGRGRDREAYEQYF.